This section outlines one TCR beta chain sequence together with its context. This sample stems from a study of blood T cell repertoires in COVID-19. About the study: Specimens from acute and convalescent COVID-19 originated in the United States, Italy and Spain. PBMCs, B-cell-depleted T cells, or T cells provided the cDNA or gDNA that made up the material.

Per the original methods: Nucleated cell counts were estimated from reference gene primer amplification. Some clones are missing from TCRdb's copy, which holds only in-frame ones; the method was immunoSEQ multiplex PCR. D and trimming come from the DNA, and the V and J calls and clone size come from that table. The table lists roughly 80,000 clones, around 84% of them singletons. Germline assignment: CDR1 SGHTA and CDR2 FQGTGA. V was shortened by 4 bases and J by 0 bases, with 14 bases between the two germline ends. The CDR3 is made up of 16 amino acids. The clonotype originates from a human donor in a cohort sampled during active COVID-19. The chain uses TRBV7-3 and TRBJ2-3; TRBD2 might be the D (6 bases). What was sequenced was peripheral blood. DNA for the CDR3: TGTGCCAGCAGCTCCCGGGGCGGGGCAAGCACAGATACGCAGTATTTT. Its protein is CASSSRGGASTDTQYF.